This T cell receptor beta chain was observed in a study of OX40 agonist ivuxolimab in advanced cancers. Findings and limits, study-wide: More expanded clones were seen, on average, in CD8+ T cells than in CD4+. Clonal expansion was among the lowest in partial responders at 0.1-3.0 mg/kg, especially CD8+.

Sequencing used immunoSEQ multiplex PCR; TCRdb keeps in-frame clones, though not all of them. The sample records around 70,000 clones, almost 90% being singletons. Sampled blood was obtained at baseline, cycle 4 day 1, and cycle 7 day 1. This clone appeared a single time. Its antigen is still unknown. With 3 bases removed from V and 0 bases from J, the gap between germline ends came to 16 bases. The CDR3 spans 17 residues. CDR1 is SEHNR and CDR2 is FQNEAQ in the germline V gene (reference sequence). The rearrangement links TRBV7-9 to TRBJ2-3; maybe TRBD2 (6 bases). The sample consisted of CD4+ or CD8+ T cells sorted from blood, taken in a trial of the OX40 agonist ivuxolimab. The sequence was collected from an adult with an advanced solid tumor such as melanoma, head and neck, liver or kidney cancer. The CDR3 DNA sequence: TGTGCCAGCAGCTTGGTTGGGGGGTTTTCTAGCACAGATACGCAGTATTTT. This gives the protein CASSLVGGFSSTDTQYF.